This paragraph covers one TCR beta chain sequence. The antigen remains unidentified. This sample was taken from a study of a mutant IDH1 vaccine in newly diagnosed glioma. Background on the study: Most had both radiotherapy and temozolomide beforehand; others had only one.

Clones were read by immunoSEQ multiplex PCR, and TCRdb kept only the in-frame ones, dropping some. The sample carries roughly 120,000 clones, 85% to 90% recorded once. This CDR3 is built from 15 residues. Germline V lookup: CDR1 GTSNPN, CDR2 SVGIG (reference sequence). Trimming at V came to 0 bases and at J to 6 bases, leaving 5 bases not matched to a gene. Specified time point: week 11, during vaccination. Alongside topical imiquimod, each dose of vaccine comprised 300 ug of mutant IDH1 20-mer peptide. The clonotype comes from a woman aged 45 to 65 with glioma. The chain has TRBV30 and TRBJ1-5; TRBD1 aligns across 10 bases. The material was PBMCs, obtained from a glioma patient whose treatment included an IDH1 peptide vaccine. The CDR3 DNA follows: TGTGCCTGGAGTGTACAGGGACAGGGGATTCAGCCCCAGCATTTT. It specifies CAWSVQGQGIQPQHF.